The 28 T cell receptor beta chains reported below all come from one sample, sequenced in a study of T-cell reconstitution after alpha-beta-depleted transplantation in children. Preparing the TCRbeta library involved the use of unique molecular identifiers. TCRdb itself ran the PCR reads through MiXCR, one entry per CDR3 protein. Of over 90,000 distinct CDR3 sequences listed, about 6% are singletons. Sequenced material: PBMCs, mostly from graft donor cells, taken 60 days after TCRalphabeta/CD19-depleted stem cell transplant. The receptors derive from a female patient younger than 10 who had a stem cell transplant for Fanconi anemia, so the T cells may come from the graft donor.

This clonotype has at least ten counts. This rearrangement joins TRBV12-3 or TRBV12-4 to TRBJ1-1, with D perhaps TRBD1 (6 bases). Trimming removed 2 bases from V and 3 bases from J, with 19 bases in between. The CDR3 contains 17 residues. This CDR3 reads CASSLILGGATDTEAFF. The CDR3 DNA sequence: TGTGCCAGCAGTTTAATCTTGGGGGGGGCTACAGACACTGAAGCTTTCTTT.

This clonotype has at least ten counts. The chain uses TRBV11-2 and TRBJ1-1; D call uncertain. The CDR3 length is 15 residues. Germline assignment: CDR1 SGHAT and CDR2 FQNNGV. Trimming took 3 bases from V and 1 from J, leaving 12 bases between them. CDR3 sequence (DNA): TGTGCCAGCAGCTTCCGGGGAATTGGGAACACTGAAGCTTTCTTT. Translation: CASSFRGIGNTEAFF.

The chain combines TRBV20-1 with TRBJ2-7, with TRBD2 identical over 7 bases. Germline lookup yields CDR1 DFQATT and CDR2 SNEGSKA (reference sequence). The CDR3 extends over 15 amino acids. The V and J ends lost 1 base and 4 bases, in that order; junction bases with no gene match: 10. The CDR3: CSARGVGLAEYEQYF. The CDR3 DNA reads as TGCAGTGCTAGAGGGGTCGGGCTAGCGGAGTACGAGCAGTACTTC.

This sequence joins TRBV7-2 and TRBJ2-1; 8 bases match TRBD2. CDR3 length equals 19 residues. Germline V gives CDR1 SGHTA, CDR2 FQGNSA. The ends lost 0 bases at V and 3 bases at J; junction bases unmatched: 13. The CDR3 DNA is TGTGCCAGCAGCTTAGCCCGCTCGCGCGGGAGGTCTTTCTACAATGAGCAGTTCTTC. It specifies CASSLARSRGRSFYNEQFF.

The table lists this clonotype with many counts. J is TRBJ2-5 and V is TRBV28; D remains unclear. CDR1 is MDHEN and CDR2 is SYDVKM in the germline V gene. Trimming removed 2 bases at V and 4 bases at J, with 8 bases between. This CDR3 contains 13 residues. The CDR3 spells CASSLRPGETQYF. Here the CDR3 DNA reads TGTGCCAGCAGTTTACGACCGGGAGAGACCCAGTACTTC.

This clonotype was picked up many times. V and J are TRBV29-1 and TRBJ2-7, with 10 positions matching TRBD2. The CDR3 is made up of 16 amino acids. V lost 4 bases and J lost 1; bases outside the gene matches: 10. Germline V lookup: CDR1 SQVTM, CDR2 ANQGSEA. CDR3 amino acids: CSVAKVAGGWSYEQYF. The CDR3 nucleotides read TGCAGCGTTGCGAAGGTAGCGGGAGGTTGGTCCTACGAGCAGTACTTC.

The J gene is TRBJ2-2, the V gene TRBV28; D remains ambiguous. The CDR3 sequence is 15 residues long. Trimming cost V 4 bases and J 5 bases, with 14 bases left between them. Germline assignment: CDR1 MDHEN and CDR2 SYDVKM. This CDR3 reads CASSSPSPTTGELFF. The DNA for the CDR3 is TGTGCCAGCAGTTCGCCAAGTCCCACAACCGGGGAGCTGTTTTTT.

This chain joins TRBV7-3 and TRBJ1-2; 8 bases fit TRBD1. The ends lost 4 bases at V and 11 bases at J; junction bases unmatched: 15. Germline assignment: CDR1 SGHTA and CDR2 FQGTGA. This CDR3 contains 15 residues. CDR3 loop: CASSSQSRTGNNYTF. CDR3 sequence (DNA): TGTGCCAGCAGCTCCCAATCTCGGACAGGGAATAATTACACCTTC.

Many counts were recorded for this clonotype. Here the CDR3 DNA reads TGTGCCAGCAGTTTAGCTGCTAATGAAAAACTGTTTTTT. This translates into CASSLAANEKLFF. J is TRBJ1-4 and V is TRBV12-3 or TRBV12-4; D gene unclear. The CDR3 loop spans 13 amino acids. The V end lost 0 bases, the J end lost 3 bases, and 2 bases lay between the germline ends.

The V and J genes are TRBV20-1 and TRBJ1-2; possible D gene TRBD1, 5 bases. The V gene's germline CDR1 is DFQATT and CDR2 SNEGSKA (reference sequence). Between the trimmed V and J ends, which lost 0 bases and 0 bases, there was a span of 8 bases. The CDR3 totals 14 residues. DNA for the CDR3: TGCAGTGCTAGAGACGAGGGACCTAACTATGGCTACACCTTC. Protein sequence: CSARDEGPNYGYTF.

This chain connects TRBV2 to TRBJ2-4; TRBD1 agrees at 7 bases. The CDR3 is 16 amino acids. V shed 4 bases, J shed 0 bases, and the junction held 6 bases outside the gene matches. Germline CDR1 is SNHLY and CDR2 is FYNNEI. This CDR3 is CASSGTGQLAKNIQYF. CDR3 DNA sequence: TGTGCCAGCAGTGGAACGGGACAGTTAGCCAAAAACATTCAGTACTTC.

Many counts were recorded for this clonotype. This chain links TRBV20-1 with TRBJ2-7, with 11 bases matching TRBD2. The CDR3 has 14 residues. Germline CDR1 is DFQATT and CDR2 is SNEGSKA (reference sequence). Trimming at V came to 6 bases and at J to 1 base, leaving 5 bases not matched to a gene. The CDR3 sequence is CSAAGTSGSYEQYF. CDR3 DNA: TGCAGTGCGGCCGGGACTAGCGGTTCCTACGAGCAGTACTTC.

In its sample, this clonotype was seen many times. The chain has TRBV6-2 or TRBV6-3 and TRBJ2-7; D is possibly TRBD2 (6 bases). The CDR3 length is 14 residues. Germline V gene sequence: CDR1 MNHEY, CDR2 SVGEGT. V gave up 0 bases and J gave up 5 bases, with 11 bases separating them. The CDR3 coding sequence is TGTGCCAGCAGTTACTCTCGGGGGAGCAACGAGCAGTACTTC. This gives the protein CASSYSRGSNEQYF.

The table lists this clonotype with many counts. CDR3 region: CASSFGLEYGEQFF. Here the CDR3 DNA reads TGCGCCAGCAGCTTCGGACTAGAATATGGGGAGCAGTTCTTC. The gene calls are TRBV5-1 and TRBJ2-1; 7 bases line up with TRBD2. Per germline, CDR1 SGHRS and CDR2 YFSETQ. V lost 2 bases to trimming and J lost 10 bases; unmatched junction nucleotides: 9. The CDR3 covers 14 residues. The full variable domain, rest sourced from reference TRBV5-1 and TRBJ2-1, is KAGVTQTPRYLIKTRGQQVTLSCSPISGHRSVSWYQQTPGQGLQFLFEYFSETQRNKGNFPGRFSGRQFSNSRSEMNVSTLELGDSALYLCASSFGLEYGEQFFGPGTRLTVL.

The table lists this clonotype with many counts. The chain has TRBV28 and TRBJ1-2; 7 bases fit TRBD1. The CDR3 is 12 residues long. Trimming removed 7 bases from V and 6 bases from J; junction bases left unmatched: 5. The germline gives CDR1 MDHEN, CDR2 SYDVKM. The CDR3 spells CASTTGIHGYTF. CDR3 DNA: TGTGCCAGCACGACAGGGATCCATGGCTACACCTTC.

This clonotype was counted ten times or more. The V and J genes are TRBV29-1 and TRBJ2-5; no firm D call. The CDR3 covers 15 residues. Germline V lookup: CDR1 SQVTM, CDR2 ANQGSEA. The V and J ends lost 1 base and 0 bases respectively, with 12 bases between them. This CDR3 reads CSVEAGVLYQETQYF. Here the CDR3 DNA reads TGCAGCGTTGAAGCTGGAGTGTTGTACCAAGAGACCCAGTACTTC.

This clonotype was recorded many times. The genes are TRBV29-1 and TRBJ2-7; D is ambiguous. Germline loops: CDR1 SQVTM, CDR2 ANQGSEA. Trimming removed 3 bases at V and 4 bases at J, with 10 bases between. This CDR3 is built from 12 residues. The CDR3 sequence: CSVDLTGYEQYF. CDR3 sequence (DNA): TGCAGCGTTGACCTCACCGGGTACGAGCAGTACTTC.

There are many counts of this clonotype. The CDR3 region is CASSPLVLALLNTQYF. CDR3 coding DNA: TGTGCCAGCAGCCCACTCGTACTAGCGCTGCTTAATACGCAGTATTTT. The rearrangement links TRBV27 to TRBJ2-3, with 7 bases fitting TRBD2. The junction had 16 bases not matched to a gene; V was cut back by 6 bases and J by 7 bases. The germline V gene has CDR1 MNHEY and CDR2 SMNVEV (reference sequence). The CDR3 is 16 residues long.

This clonotype has at least ten counts. The chain combines TRBV20-1 with TRBJ2-2; 7 nucleotides match TRBD2. After removal of 6 bases from V and 6 bases from J, the junction contained 7 bases not matched to a gene. Per the germline V gene, CDR1 is DFQATT and CDR2 is SNEGSKA (reference sequence). The length of the CDR3 is 13 residues. This CDR3 reads CSAKTSLAGELFF. The DNA of the CDR3 is TGCAGTGCGAAGACTAGCTTAGCCGGGGAGCTGTTTTTT.

V gene TRBV15 combines with J gene TRBJ1-2; D uncertain. Per germline, CDR1 LNHNV and CDR2 YYDKDF (reference sequence). The V end was cut by 0 bases, the J end by 8 bases, with 16 bases between. The length of the CDR3 is 15 residues. The DNA of the CDR3 is TGTGCCACCAGCAGAGATTATCGTCCGGGTAGGGGCTACACCTTC. It encodes CATSRDYRPGRGYTF.

Ten or more counts support this clonotype. The rearrangement links TRBV5-1 to TRBJ2-1; D gene ambiguous. V was pared by 0 bases and J by 4 bases, with 11 bases between. Germline values: CDR1 SGHRS, CDR2 YFSETQ. This CDR3 is built from 15 residues. CDR3 nucleotides: TGCGCCAGCAGCTTGGGGCCGCTCGGGTACAATGAGCAGTTCTTC. Translating gives CASSLGPLGYNEQFF.

This clonotype came up a few times. The chain's CDR3 is CASSQANGPGWTGELFF. DNA for the CDR3: TGTGCCAGCAGCCAAGCAAACGGCCCGGGATGGACCGGGGAGCTGTTTTTT. The rearrangement joins TRBV3-1 to TRBJ2-2, with D maybe TRBD2 (5 bases). This CDR3 region has 17 residues. Germline CDR1 LGHDT, CDR2 YNNKEL (reference sequence). The ends were cut back, 1 base at V and 5 bases at J, with 17 bases in the middle.

This clonotype was seen repeatedly, ten times or more. The rearrangement uses TRBV5-1 and TRBJ2-3; 11 nucleotides match TRBD2. Per germline, CDR1 SGHRS and CDR2 YFSETQ. This CDR3 has 15 amino acids. The V segment lost 6 bases and the J segment 0 bases; nucleotides outside the gene matches: 3. The DNA of the CDR3 is TGCGCCAGCACCCGACTAGCGGGGAGCACAGATACGCAGTATTTT. This gives the protein CASTRLAGSTDTQYF.

This clonotype was observed many times. The genes are TRBV7-2 and TRBJ2-3; D not resolved. The CDR3 length is 15 residues. Trimming removed 1 base from V and 1 base from J, with 9 bases in between. Germline V gives CDR1 SGHTA, CDR2 FQGNSA. The CDR3 region is CASSLGVGRTDTQYF. CDR3 in DNA: TGTGCCAGCAGCTTAGGGGTAGGACGCACAGATACGCAGTATTTT.

There are many counts of this clonotype. J is TRBJ2-3 and V is TRBV7-9, with D possibly matching TRBD1 (6 bases). V lost 5 bases to trimming and J lost 14 bases, with 17 bases between them. This CDR3 spans 12 amino acids. CDR1 and CDR2 from the germline V gene are SEHNR and FQNEAQ (reference sequence). The CDR3 loop is CASSKDSLYPYF. The CDR3 DNA sequence: TGTGCCAGCAGCAAGGACAGCCTCTATCCGTATTTT.

This clonotype was seen repeatedly, ten times or more. The gene calls are TRBV6-5 and TRBJ2-7; weak D call: TRBD1 (6 bases). From germline, CDR1 is MNHEY and CDR2 SVGAGI. This CDR3 spans 14 amino acids. Trimming removed 0 bases from V and 3 bases from J, with 9 bases in between. The CDR3 coding sequence is TGTGCCAGCAGTTACTCGATACAGGGCTACGAGCAGTACTTC. Its translation is CASSYSIQGYEQYF.

This clonotype showed up just a few times. The rearrangement joins TRBV10-1 to TRBJ2-3; D possibly corresponds to TRBD1 (6 bases). Germline values: CDR1 WNHNN, CDR2 SYGVQD (reference sequence). With 4 bases removed from V and 2 bases from J, the gap between germline ends came to 7 bases. CDR3 length equals 13 residues. CDR3: CASSGQVTDTQYF. The DNA for the CDR3 is TGCGCCAGCAGTGGACAGGTCACAGATACGCAGTATTTT.

This clonotype was seen a few times. V gene TRBV7-2 combines with J gene TRBJ2-5; TRBD1 matches 8 bases. The V gene end was trimmed by 5 bases and the J gene end by 7 bases; junction bases not matched to a gene: 18. CDR1 and CDR2 from the germline V gene are SGHTA and FQGNSA. The CDR3 extends over 17 amino acids. CDR3 DNA: TGTGCCAGCAGCCCCAACAGGGGGTTACGTCTAGGGGGGACCCAGTACTTC. This encodes CASSPNRGLRLGGTQYF.